A single sample is the source of the 20 T cell receptor beta chains below, sequenced in a study of T cell responses to AZD1222 COVID-19 vaccine. Only in-frame clones appear in the TCRdb table, and some are missing; sequencing was by immunoSEQ multiplex PCR. The sample lists around 140,000 clones, about nine tenths occurring once. The sample consisted of peripheral blood, taken on day 0 of AZD1222 vaccination. The receptor set was obtained from an adult in good health.

V gene TRBV7-3 combines with J gene TRBJ2-1; D is perhaps TRBD2 (6 bases). Germline values: CDR1 SGHTA, CDR2 FQGTGA. CDR3 size: 14 residues. Trimming took off 4 bases at V and 2 bases at J, with 9 bases between the two ends. In DNA form, the CDR3 reads TGTGCCAGCAGCTCCGGGGGAACCTACAATGAGCAGTTCTTC. Translating gives CASSSGGTYNEQFF.

Notes on this clone: Germline and junction disagree at one end, which may indicate a read error. The chain employs TRBV28 and TRBJ1-1; no clear D. The CDR3 extends over 11 amino acids. Germline-derived CDR1 and CDR2 are MDHEN and SYDVKM. This chain's CDR3 is CASSFGLESVF. Here the CDR3 DNA reads TGTGCCAGCAGTTTTGGGCTCGAGAGTGTCTTT.

The chain recombines TRBV7-2 with TRBJ2-7; 7 nucleotides agree with TRBD2. CDR3 length: 16 residues. Per germline, CDR1 SGHTA and CDR2 FQGNSA. Germline trimming cut 5 bases from V and 2 bases from J; bases unmatched to any gene: 12. CDR3 nucleotide sequence: TGTGCCAGCAGCCCCCTTTGGGGCGCGGGAGCCTACGAGCAGTACTTC. Translated: CASSPLWGAGAYEQYF.

This clone has a handful of counts. The rearrangement joins TRBV5-1 to TRBJ1-3, with D perhaps matching TRBD1 (5 bases). The CDR3 spans 14 residues. Trimming removed 5 bases at V and 2 bases at J, with 11 bases between. The germline V gene has CDR1 SGHRS and CDR2 YFSETQ. The CDR3 bases are TGCGCCAGCAGTCAGACAGAGGCTGGAAACACCATATATTTT. As protein: CASSQTEAGNTIYF. The entire variable domain, with the rest obtained from reference TRBV5-1 and TRBJ1-3, is as follows: KAGVTQTPRYLIKTRGQQVTLSCSPISGHRSVSWYQQTPGQGLQFLFEYFSETQRNKGNFPGRFSGRQFSNSRSEMNVSTLELGDSALYLCASSQTEAGNTIYFGEGSWLTVV.

The table lists this clone with a count of one. The chain uses TRBV28 and TRBJ1-2; 8 positions agree with TRBD1. The V segment lost 6 bases and the J segment 2 bases; nucleotides outside the gene matches: 2. From germline, CDR1 is MDHEN and CDR2 SYDVKM. This CDR3 has 13 amino acids. CDR3 sequence (DNA): TGTGCCAGCAGAAACAGGGGGAACTATGGCTACACCTTC. It is translated as CASRNRGNYGYTF.

The J gene is TRBJ2-1, the V gene TRBV24-1, with unresolved D. The CDR3 totals 11 residues. The germline CDR1 and CDR2 sequences are KGHDR and SFDVKD. Trimming pared 1 base from V and 10 bases from J, leaving 4 bases between. CDR3 residues: CATSDFGEQFF. The DNA of the CDR3 is TGTGCCACCAGTGATTTCGGAGAGCAGTTCTTC.

The chain employs TRBV5-5 and TRBJ1-5; no firm D call. This CDR3 has 12 residues. The germline V and J ends were trimmed by 0 bases and 7 bases, with 5 bases remaining between them. Germline V gene lookup returns CDR1 SGHKS and CDR2 YYEKEE (reference sequence). Here the CDR3 reads CASSLAGQPQHF. As DNA, the CDR3 is TGTGCCAGCAGCTTGGCCGGCCAGCCCCAGCATTTT.

This chain joins TRBV5-1 and TRBJ2-6; maybe TRBD1 (5 bases). The V gene lost 2 bases and the J gene lost 0 bases, with 12 bases spanning the gap. CDR3 length equals 17 residues. Per the germline V gene, CDR1 is SGHRS and CDR2 is YFSETQ. In DNA, the CDR3 is TGCGCCAGCAGCTTTGTGCCTCAGGGCTCTGGGGCCAACGTCCTGACTTTC. Encoded protein: CASSFVPQGSGANVLTF.

The chain has TRBV18 and TRBJ1-3; TRBD1 aligns across 7 bases. The CDR3 sequence is 14 residues long. J lost 9 bases, V lost 3 bases, and 8 bases had no gene match. CDR1 and CDR2 from the germline V gene are KGHSH and LQKENI. CDR3 sequence (DNA): TGTGCCAGCTCACCTGGGACAGATCTCGGCACCATATATTTT. Its translation is CASSPGTDLGTIYF.

The chain combines TRBV9 with TRBJ1-1, with 9 bases identical to TRBD1. From germline, CDR1 is SGDLS and CDR2 YYNGEE. The CDR3 totals 13 residues. V dropped 5 bases and J dropped 3; count of bases not matched to a gene: 2. The DNA of the CDR3 is TGTGCCAGCAGAGACAGGGGGGACACTGAAGCTTTCTTT. Its translation: CASRDRGDTEAFF.

This chain uses TRBV4-1 with TRBJ1-1; a weak D match, TRBD1 (5 bases). Germline CDR1 is MGHRA and CDR2 is YSYEKL. Trimming cost V 4 bases and J 2 bases, with 11 bases left between them. The CDR3 loop spans 14 amino acids. The CDR3 here is CASSRGASNTEAFF. CDR3 nucleotides: TGCGCCAGCAGCCGTGGGGCGTCTAACACTGAAGCTTTCTTT.

V usage is TRBV27 and J usage is TRBJ2-5; 9 bases are a match to TRBD1. J lost 4 bases, V lost 5 bases, and 8 bases had no gene match. The length of the CDR3 is 15 residues. Germline V gene sequence: CDR1 MNHEY, CDR2 SMNVEV (reference sequence). The CDR3 protein is CASSPGRGQGETQYF. The CDR3 bases are TGTGCCAGCAGTCCGGGTCGGGGACAGGGAGAGACCCAGTACTTC.

The rearrangement uses TRBV19 and TRBJ1-1; D call uncertain. The CDR3 consists of 12 residues. Trimming pared 3 bases from V and 0 bases from J, leaving 2 bases between. The germline gives CDR1 LNHDA, CDR2 SQIVND (reference sequence). CDR3 region: CASSILNTEAFF. The CDR3 nucleotides read TGTGCCAGTAGTATTCTGAACACTGAAGCTTTCTTT.

The chain combines TRBV7-3 with TRBJ2-1; D is perhaps TRBD2 (6 bases). CDR1 is SGHTA and CDR2 is FQGTGA in the germline V gene. The CDR3 contains 15 residues. Deletions cut 2 bases from V and 4 bases from J, with 12 bases between. DNA of the CDR3: TGTGCCAGCAGCTTATGGGGGGAAGGATACAATGAGCAGTTCTTC. Protein product: CASSLWGEGYNEQFF.

The table lists this clone with a few counts. CDR3 in DNA: TGCGCCAGCAGCTTGGCCAGGGAGTGGGGCTACACCTTC. Amino acids: CASSLAREWGYTF. This chain joins TRBV5-1 and TRBJ1-2, with a possible D match to TRBD1 (5 bases). V was clipped by 0 bases and J by 8 bases, with 11 bases between them. The CDR3 contains 13 residues. Germline values: CDR1 SGHRS, CDR2 YFSETQ.

The V gene is TRBV12-3 or TRBV12-4, the J gene TRBJ1-3; D is uncertain. This CDR3 is built from 13 residues. V was pared by 5 bases and J by 0 bases, with 5 bases between. The CDR3 is CASSRLSGNTIYF. In DNA form, the CDR3 reads TGTGCCAGCAGTCGCCTCTCTGGAAACACCATATATTTT.

This clone was observed at least ten times. V is TRBV19 and J is TRBJ2-2, with D maybe TRBD1 (5 bases). Deletions cut 5 bases from V and 7 bases from J, with 11 bases between. Per the germline V gene, CDR1 is LNHDA and CDR2 is SQIVND (reference sequence). This CDR3 contains 13 residues. The DNA of the CDR3 is TGTGCCAGTAGTCCCAGGGTTGGCGGGGAGCTGTTTTTT. Translating it yields CASSPRVGGELFF.

V is TRBV5-1 and J is TRBJ2-1; D perhaps matches TRBD1 (6 bases). Trimming took off 5 bases at V and 0 bases at J, with 12 bases between the two ends. This CDR3 region has 15 residues. CDR1 is SGHRS, CDR2 YFSETQ, per germline. This chain's CDR3 is CASSFTGNSYNEQFF. CDR3 in DNA: TGCGCCAGCAGTTTTACAGGGAACTCCTACAATGAGCAGTTCTTC.

This sequence joins TRBV9 and TRBJ2-7; 11 bases match TRBD2. J gave up 0 bases and V 3 bases, and 2 bases lay outside the gene matches. Per the germline V gene, CDR1 is SGDLS and CDR2 is YYNGEE. The CDR3 has 15 residues. The CDR3 loop is CASSASGRTSYEQYF. The CDR3 DNA reads as TGTGCCAGCAGCGCTAGCGGGAGGACCTCCTACGAGCAGTACTTC.

This clone has only one observation. The J gene is TRBJ2-3, the V gene TRBV7-9; D ambiguous. V was shortened by 8 bases and J by 0 bases, with 12 bases between the two germline ends. The CDR3 runs to 14 residues. Germline V CDR1 and CDR2: SEHNR, FQNEAQ (reference sequence). The CDR3 sequence: CASREGSSTDTQYF. The CDR3, as DNA: TGTGCCAGCCGAGAAGGGTCTAGCACAGATACGCAGTATTTT.